Below, 10 T cell receptor beta chains from the same sample are listed, as sequenced in a study of T cells after yellow fever vaccination. TCRdb passed the 5' RACE reads through MiXCR, listing each CDR3 protein once. This sample has about 210,000 distinct CDR3 sequences, with 3% to 3.5% found just once. The sample in question was CD4+ T cells sorted from PBMCs, obtained 10 days after the yellow fever booster vaccination. Receptors originate from a man younger than 35 who received the YFV17D yellow fever vaccine.

V is TRBV7-6 and J is TRBJ2-1; 9 nucleotides line up with TRBD2. CDR3 length equals 17 residues. Germline loops: CDR1 SGHVS, CDR2 FNYEAQ. Unmatched junction bases numbered 12, after V lost 5 bases and J lost 4 bases. In nucleotides, the CDR3 is TGTGCCAGCAGCCCAACCCCGTCTAGCGGGGAGTACAATGAGCAGTTCTTC. This sequence encodes CASSPTPSSGEYNEQFF.

This clonotype was detected a few times. This chain uses TRBV6-1 with TRBJ2-5; no clear D. The CDR3 consists of 14 residues. The V gene lost 0 bases and the J gene lost 0 bases, with 5 bases spanning the gap. CDR1 is MNHNS, CDR2 SASEGT, per germline. In DNA, the CDR3 is TGTGCCAGCAGTGAAGCTGTGTACCAAGAGACCCAGTACTTC. Translated, it gives CASSEAVYQETQYF.

This clonotype was recorded a few times. The chain employs TRBV28 and TRBJ1-5; D remains unclear. V lost 10 bases to trimming and J lost 7 bases, with 14 bases between them. The CDR3 is 12 amino acids. Looked up from germline, CDR1 is MDHEN and CDR2 is SYDVKM. CDR3 DNA: TGTGCCACACGGGTCGAGGGACAGCCCCAGCATTTT. Its protein product is CATRVEGQPQHF.

At least ten counts were recorded for this clonotype. The rearrangement links TRBV5-1 to TRBJ2-5, with D possibly matching TRBD2 (6 bases). The V end lost 3 bases, the J end lost 5 bases, and 14 bases lay between the germline ends. Germline V lookup: CDR1 SGHRS, CDR2 YFSETQ. CDR3 length: 14 residues. Here the CDR3 reads CASSSRLVQETQYF. The DNA for the CDR3 is TGCGCCAGCAGCTCCAGACTAGTTCAGGAGACCCAGTACTTC.

This clonotype was found a few times. J is TRBJ2-2 and V is TRBV20-1, with a possible D match to TRBD2 (5 bases). The germline CDR1 and CDR2 sequences are DFQATT and SNEGSKA (reference sequence). The V and J ends lost 6 bases and 1 base respectively, with 15 bases between them. The CDR3 sequence is 15 residues long. The CDR3 loop is CSAPEPGRNTGELFF. CDR3 in DNA: TGCAGTGCCCCTGAACCGGGGAGGAACACCGGGGAGCTGTTTTTT.

Points on this clonotype: This may be a read error, as it is one base from a much larger clone. This sequence joins TRBV11-2 and TRBJ2-5, with D possibly TRBD1 on 5 matching bases. There are 14 residues in the CDR3. Trimming left V 9 bases short and J 1 base short, with 15 bases between. Germline V gene lookup returns CDR1 SGHAT and CDR2 FQNNGV. Here the CDR3 DNA reads TGTGCCAGAAGCCTGTGGACAATCCAAGAGACCCAGTACTTC. It encodes CARSLWTIQETQYF.

Only a few counts were recorded for this clonotype. The V and J genes are TRBV7-2 and TRBJ2-1; a possible D gene is TRBD1 (5 bases). Germline loops: CDR1 SGHTA, CDR2 FQGNSA. This CDR3 spans 12 amino acids. Trimming removed 7 bases from V and 8 bases from J, with 12 bases in between. The CDR3 is CASNWGRDEQFF. In nucleotides, the CDR3 is TGTGCCAGCAACTGGGGCCGCGATGAGCAGTTCTTC.

This clonotype was observed many times. The J gene is TRBJ1-1, the V gene TRBV7-2; D remains unclear. This CDR3 spans 13 amino acids. The germline gives CDR1 SGHTA, CDR2 FQGNSA. With 3 bases removed from V and 4 bases from J, the gap between germline ends came to 9 bases. CDR3 region: CASSFGTATEAFF. CDR3 nucleotide sequence: TGTGCCAGCAGCTTCGGTACCGCCACTGAAGCTTTCTTT.

This clonotype appeared many times. The rearrangement links TRBV20-1 to TRBJ1-2; 8 positions match TRBD1. Trimming at V came to 3 bases and at J to 12 bases, leaving 3 bases not matched to a gene. Germline assignment: CDR1 DFQATT and CDR2 SNEGSKA (reference sequence). The CDR3 length is 10 residues. The CDR3 DNA follows: TGCAGTGCTAGCAGACAGGGGAACACCTTC. It yields the protein CSASRQGNTF.

This clonotype was counted ten times or more. V usage is TRBV6-5 and J usage is TRBJ2-1, with 12 bases identical to TRBD2. Germline CDR1 and CDR2: MNHEY and SVGAGI. V dropped 0 bases and J dropped 0; count of bases not matched to a gene: 0. This CDR3 spans 17 amino acids. This CDR3 is CASSYSGLAGSYNEQFF. The CDR3, as DNA: TGTGCCAGCAGTTACTCGGGACTAGCGGGCTCCTACAATGAGCAGTTCTTC.